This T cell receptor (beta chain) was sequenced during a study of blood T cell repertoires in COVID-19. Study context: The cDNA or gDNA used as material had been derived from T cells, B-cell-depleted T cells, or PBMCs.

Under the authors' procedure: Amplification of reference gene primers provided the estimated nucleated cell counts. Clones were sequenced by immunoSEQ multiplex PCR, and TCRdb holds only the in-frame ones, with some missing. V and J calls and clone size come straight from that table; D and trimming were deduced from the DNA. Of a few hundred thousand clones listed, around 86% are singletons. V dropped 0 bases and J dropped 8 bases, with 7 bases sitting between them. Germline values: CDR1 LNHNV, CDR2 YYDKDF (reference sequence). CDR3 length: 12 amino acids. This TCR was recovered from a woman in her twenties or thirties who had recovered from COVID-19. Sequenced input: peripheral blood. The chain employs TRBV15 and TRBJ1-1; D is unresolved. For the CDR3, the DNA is TGTGCCACCAGCAGAGATGTAACAGAAGCTTTCTTT. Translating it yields CATSRDVTEAFF.